This T cell receptor (beta chain) was sequenced during a study of graft-versus-host responses after intestinal transplantation. Data came from immunoSEQ multiplex PCR; TCRdb stores just in-frame clones and leaves some out. Of tens of thousands of clones listed, under 95% are singletons. Study results and limitations: Analysis identified GvH clones in recipient marrow, with some appearing first in ileum or blood.

For this clone: Its antigen remains unidentified.

Germline V gives CDR1 SEHNR, CDR2 FQNEAQ (reference sequence). Trimming stripped 3 bases from V and 3 bases from J, with 14 bases between. The CDR3 length is 15 residues. The sequence derives from a human patient who received an intestinal transplant, so some T cells may come from the graft donor. This specimen was PBMCs, taken 314 days after intestinal transplant. V and J are TRBV7-9 and TRBJ1-1; a possible D gene is TRBD1 (6 bases). Here the CDR3 DNA reads TGTGCCAGCAGCTTTCCCCTTTACAGGGACACTGAAGCTTTCTTT. Translated: CASSFPLYRDTEAFF.